One sample yielded the 15 T cell receptor beta chains listed below, sequenced in a study of shared clonotypes between healthy human individuals. Some clones are missing from TCRdb's copy, which holds only in-frame ones; the method was immunoSEQ multiplex PCR. The sample holds roughly 660,000 clones, roughly 91% seen once. The sequencing sample was made of memory CD8+ T cells from PBMCs. The subset is: CD45RO+ cells pooled with CCR7-negative TemRA cells. These receptors all come from a man between 18 and 29 years old in good health. Some clones in this sample may be carry-over from other donors' samples.

The chain is built from TRBV5-1 and TRBJ2-1; unclear D gene. Per the germline V gene, CDR1 is SGHRS and CDR2 is YFSETQ. Trimming pared 4 bases from V and 7 bases from J, leaving 12 bases between. This CDR3 spans 13 amino acids. CDR3 loop: CASSRTPGNEQFF. The CDR3 DNA sequence: TGCGCCAGCAGCCGGACCCCCGGGAATGAGCAGTTCTTC.

This rearrangement joins TRBV11-1 to TRBJ2-7; D not certain. Between the trimmed V and J ends, which lost 2 bases and 7 bases, there was a span of 15 bases. The germline CDR1 and CDR2 sequences are SGHAT and FQDESV (reference sequence). The CDR3 has 14 amino acids. The CDR3 sequence is CASSLFGPSWEQYF. DNA of the CDR3: TGTGCCAGCAGCTTATTCGGCCCGTCGTGGGAGCAGTACTTC.

V usage is TRBV11-2 and J usage is TRBJ2-5; D possibly corresponds to TRBD1 (6 bases). Germline CDR1 reads SGHAT; CDR2 reads FQNNGV. This CDR3 contains 15 residues. The V end was cut by 2 bases, the J end by 7 bases, with 17 bases between. The CDR3, as DNA: TGTGCCAGCAGCTTATTCGACAGGACCCTCAGGACCCAGTACTTC. Translated, it gives CASSLFDRTLRTQYF.

Only one count was recorded for this clone. This rearrangement joins TRBV7-9 to TRBJ2-7, with D possibly TRBD2 on 6 matching bases. CDR1 is SEHNR, CDR2 FQNEAQ, per germline (reference sequence). Between the trimmed V and J ends, which lost 4 bases and 3 bases, there was a span of 19 bases. The CDR3 totals 16 residues. In DNA form, the CDR3 reads TGTGCCAGCAGCTCCCAGCGGGCTAGCAGCCTCTACGAGCAGTACTTC. Its translation: CASSSQRASSLYEQYF. Variable domain in full (rest from reference TRBV7-9 and TRBJ2-7): DTGVSQNPRHKITKRGQNVTFRCDPISEHNRLYWYRQTLGQGPEFLTYFQNEAQLEKSRLLSDRFSAERPKGSFSTLEIQRTEQGDSAMYLCASSSQRASSLYEQYFGPGTRLTVT.

The J gene is TRBJ2-3, the V gene TRBV11-2; 13 nucleotides match TRBD2. From germline, CDR1 is SGHAT and CDR2 FQNNGV. The CDR3 consists of 17 residues. The V gene end was trimmed by 4 bases and the J gene end by 5 bases; junction bases not matched to a gene: 9. CDR3 nucleotide sequence: TGTGCCAGCAGCTGGACCGGGACTAGCGGGAAGAGAGATACGCAGTATTTT. Amino acids: CASSWTGTSGKRDTQYF.

The chain is built from TRBV28 and TRBJ2-5, with D possibly matching TRBD2 (6 bases). Trimming took 8 bases from V and 0 from J, leaving 16 bases between them. The CDR3 has 15 amino acids. Per the germline V gene, CDR1 is MDHEN and CDR2 is SYDVKM. The chain's CDR3 is CASRKAGSDQETQYF. Written as DNA, the CDR3 is TGTGCCAGCCGTAAGGCGGGGTCGGACCAAGAGACCCAGTACTTC.

The rearrangement links TRBV6-5 to TRBJ2-7, with 9 bases fitting TRBD1. This CDR3 is built from 14 residues. CDR1 and CDR2 from the germline V gene are MNHEY and SVGAGI. V gave up 2 bases and J gave up 5 bases; unmatched junction bases: 4. The CDR3 DNA follows: TGTGCCAGCAGTTACGGACAGGGGATGAACGAGCAGTACTTC. It encodes CASSYGQGMNEQYF.

This sequence joins TRBV19 and TRBJ2-1, with D uncertain. V lost 6 bases and J 5 bases, leaving 11 bases between the germline ends. CDR1 LNHDA and CDR2 SQIVND come from the germline V gene (reference sequence). The CDR3 loop spans 13 amino acids. The CDR3 DNA reads TGTGCCAGTAGGGCGGCGGTCAACAATGAGCAGTTCTTC. Protein sequence: CASRAAVNNEQFF.

The J gene is TRBJ2-1, the V gene TRBV10-2, with D perhaps matching TRBD2 (6 bases). Germline CDR1 reads WSHSY; CDR2 reads SAAADI. The CDR3 loop spans 16 amino acids. The V gene lost 0 bases and the J gene lost 2 bases, with 11 bases spanning the gap. CDR3 nucleotides: TGCGCCAGCAGTGAGTCGGGCGGGAAGACCTACAATGAGCAGTTCTTC. Translating gives CASSESGGKTYNEQFF.

The J gene is TRBJ2-7, the V gene TRBV7-9; maybe TRBD2 (6 bases). The germline gives CDR1 SEHNR, CDR2 FQNEAQ (reference sequence). The length of the CDR3 is 15 residues. The ends were cut back, 2 bases at V and 4 bases at J, with 15 bases in the middle. CDR3 nucleotides: TGTGCCAGCAGCTTACGGGTAGCGGATGTATACGAGCAGTACTTC. Residues: CASSLRVADVYEQYF.

This CDR3 is CATSEDHQAYGYTF. CDR3 coding DNA: TGTGCCACCAGCGAGGACCACCAAGCCTATGGCTACACCTTC. The genes are TRBV15 and TRBJ1-2, with D unresolved. Trimming pared 5 bases from V and 4 bases from J, leaving 14 bases between. The germline gives CDR1 LNHNV, CDR2 YYDKDF (reference sequence). The CDR3 runs to 14 residues. The variable domain in full, completed from reference TRBV15 and TRBJ1-2, reads DAMVIQNPRYQVTQFGKPVTLSCSQTLNHNVMYWYQQKSSQAPKLLFHYYDKDFNNEADTPDNFQSRRPNTSFCFLDIRSPGLGDTAMYLCATSEDHQAYGYTFGSGTRLTVV.

The table lists this clone with a count of one. The V call is TRBV2, the J call TRBJ1-1, with D tentatively TRBD1 (5 bases). Per the germline V gene, CDR1 is SNHLY and CDR2 is FYNNEI. The V and J ends lost 8 bases and 4 bases respectively, with 11 bases between them. CDR3 length: 12 residues. The chain's CDR3 is CASGTGGTEAFF. CDR3 nucleotide sequence: TGTGCCAGCGGTACGGGGGGCACTGAAGCTTTCTTT. Together with reference TRBV2 and TRBJ1-1, the CDR3 gives the full variable domain: EPEVTQTPSHQVTQMGQEVILRCVPISNHLYFYWYRQILGQKVEFLVSFYNNEISEKSEIFDDQFSVERPDGSNFTLKIRSTKLEDSAMYFCASGTGGTEAFFGQGTRLTVV.

A single count supports this clone. The chain has TRBV6-1 and TRBJ1-5; D gene unclear. CDR3 size: 14 residues. Looked up from germline, CDR1 is MNHNS and CDR2 is SASEGT. V was cut by 1 base and J by 5 bases, with 9 bases left in between. The CDR3 sequence is CASSEVAPYQPQHF. The CDR3 nucleotides read TGTGCCAGCAGTGAAGTGGCCCCTTATCAGCCCCAGCATTTT.

This clone has more than one count but fewer than ten. The chain couples TRBV9 to TRBJ1-1, with 7 bases that match TRBD1. Germline V gives CDR1 SGDLS, CDR2 YYNGEE. The CDR3 spans 16 residues. The junction had 10 bases not matched to a gene; V was cut back by 5 bases and J by 0 bases. The CDR3 protein is CASRPGTALMNTEAFF. CDR3 sequence (DNA): TGTGCCAGCAGGCCCGGGACAGCATTAATGAACACTGAAGCTTTCTTT.

This clone occurred a few times. The chain has TRBV29-1 and TRBJ2-7; unclear D gene. This CDR3 is 13 amino acids long. Germline assignment: CDR1 SQVTM and CDR2 ANQGSEA. Trimming left V 6 bases short and J 4 bases short, with 16 bases between. The CDR3 nucleotides are TGCAGCGTCCGGGCCCCGGGTGGTTACGAGCAGTACTTC. It is translated as CSVRAPGGYEQYF.